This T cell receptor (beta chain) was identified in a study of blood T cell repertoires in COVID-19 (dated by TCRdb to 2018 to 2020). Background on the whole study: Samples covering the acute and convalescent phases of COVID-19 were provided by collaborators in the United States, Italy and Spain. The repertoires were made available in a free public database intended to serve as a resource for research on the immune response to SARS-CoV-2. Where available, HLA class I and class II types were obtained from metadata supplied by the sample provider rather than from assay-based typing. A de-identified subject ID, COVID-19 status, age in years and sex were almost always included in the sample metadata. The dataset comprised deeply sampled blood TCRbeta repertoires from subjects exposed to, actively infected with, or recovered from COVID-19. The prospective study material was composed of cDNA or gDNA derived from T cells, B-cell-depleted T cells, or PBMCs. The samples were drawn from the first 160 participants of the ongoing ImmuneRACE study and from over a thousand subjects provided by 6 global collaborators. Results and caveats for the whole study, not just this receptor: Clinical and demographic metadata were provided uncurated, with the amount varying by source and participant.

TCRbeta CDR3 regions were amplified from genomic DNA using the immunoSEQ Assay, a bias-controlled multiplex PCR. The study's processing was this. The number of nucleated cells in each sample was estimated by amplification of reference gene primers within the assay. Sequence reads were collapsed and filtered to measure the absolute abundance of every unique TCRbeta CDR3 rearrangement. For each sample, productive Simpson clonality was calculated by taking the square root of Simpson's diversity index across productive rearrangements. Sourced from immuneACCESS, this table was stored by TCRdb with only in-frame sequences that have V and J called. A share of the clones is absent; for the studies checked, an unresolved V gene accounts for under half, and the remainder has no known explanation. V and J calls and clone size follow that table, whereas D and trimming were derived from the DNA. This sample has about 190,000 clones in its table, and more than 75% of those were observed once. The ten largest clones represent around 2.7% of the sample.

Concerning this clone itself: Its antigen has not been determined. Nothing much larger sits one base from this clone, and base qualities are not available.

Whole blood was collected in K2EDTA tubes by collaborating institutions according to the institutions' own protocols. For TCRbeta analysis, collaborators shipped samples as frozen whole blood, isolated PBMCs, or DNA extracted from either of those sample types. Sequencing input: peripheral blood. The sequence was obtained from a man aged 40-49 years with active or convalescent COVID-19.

The CDR3 protein is CASSPNREGAFF. The nucleotide sequence is TGTGCCAGCTCACCGAACAGGGAGGGAGCTTTCTTT. Recombination connected TRBV18 to TRBJ1-1, with TRBD1 perhaps the D gene, on 6 matching bases. The junction shows trimming of 3 bases on V and 10 bases on J, plus 12 bases between the germline ends. From its cysteine to its phenylalanine, the CDR3 spans 12 amino acids. Of the read, only the CDR3 DNA is kept; its 36 bases are in frame from base 1. CDR1 and CDR2 (KGHSH, LQKENI) derive from the germline V gene.